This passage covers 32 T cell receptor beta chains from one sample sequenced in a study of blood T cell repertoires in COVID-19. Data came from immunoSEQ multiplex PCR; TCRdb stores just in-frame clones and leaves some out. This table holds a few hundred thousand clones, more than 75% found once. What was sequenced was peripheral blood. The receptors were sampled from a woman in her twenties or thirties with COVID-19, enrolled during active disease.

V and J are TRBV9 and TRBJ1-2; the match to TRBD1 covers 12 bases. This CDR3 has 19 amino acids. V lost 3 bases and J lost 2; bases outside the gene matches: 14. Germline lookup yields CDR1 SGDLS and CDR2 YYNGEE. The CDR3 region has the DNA TGTGCCAGCAGCGCCCCTAGGGCCGGGACAGGGGGCAAAAACTATGGCTACACCTTC. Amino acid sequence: CASSAPRAGTGGKNYGYTF.

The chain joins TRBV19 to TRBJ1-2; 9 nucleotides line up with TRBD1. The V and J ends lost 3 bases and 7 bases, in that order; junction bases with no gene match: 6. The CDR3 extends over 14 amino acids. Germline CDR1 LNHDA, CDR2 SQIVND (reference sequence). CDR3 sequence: CASSISPTGGGYTF. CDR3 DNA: TGTGCCAGTAGTATTTCCCCGACAGGGGGTGGCTACACCTTC.

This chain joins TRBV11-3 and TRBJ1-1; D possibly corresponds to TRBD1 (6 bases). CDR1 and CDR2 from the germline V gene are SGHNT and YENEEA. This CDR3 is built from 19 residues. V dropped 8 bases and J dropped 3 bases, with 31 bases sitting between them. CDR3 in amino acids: CASLIYYSTGKTFYTEAFF. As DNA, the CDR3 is TGTGCCAGCTTAATATATTATTCGACAGGAAAGACCTTTTACACTGAAGCTTTCTTT.

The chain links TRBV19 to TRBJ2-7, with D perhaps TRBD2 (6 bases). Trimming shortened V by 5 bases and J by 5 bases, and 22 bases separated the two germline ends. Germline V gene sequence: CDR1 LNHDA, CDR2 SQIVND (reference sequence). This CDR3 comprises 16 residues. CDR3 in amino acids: CASSFGRGGILDEQYF. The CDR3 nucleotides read TGTGCCAGTAGTTTCGGGCGGGGCGGTATCCTTGACGAGCAGTACTTC.

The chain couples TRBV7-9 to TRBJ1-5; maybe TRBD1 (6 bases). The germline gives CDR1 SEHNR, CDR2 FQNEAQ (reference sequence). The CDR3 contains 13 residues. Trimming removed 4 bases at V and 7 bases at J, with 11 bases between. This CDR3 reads CASSSQGSQPQHF. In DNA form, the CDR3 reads TGTGCCAGCAGCTCGCAGGGGTCCCAGCCCCAGCATTTT.

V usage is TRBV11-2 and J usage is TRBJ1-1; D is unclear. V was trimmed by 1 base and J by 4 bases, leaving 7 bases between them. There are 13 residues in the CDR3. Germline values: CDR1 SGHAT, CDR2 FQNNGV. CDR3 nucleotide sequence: TGTGCCAGCAGCTTAGGAGGGTTCACTGAAGCTTTCTTT. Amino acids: CASSLGGFTEAFF.

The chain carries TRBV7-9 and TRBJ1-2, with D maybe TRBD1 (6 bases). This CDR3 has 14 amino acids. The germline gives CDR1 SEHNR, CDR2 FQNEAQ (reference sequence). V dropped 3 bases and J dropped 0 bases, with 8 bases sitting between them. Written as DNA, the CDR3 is TGTGCCAGCAGCTTGGGGACAACTAACTATGGCTACACCTTC. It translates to CASSLGTTNYGYTF.

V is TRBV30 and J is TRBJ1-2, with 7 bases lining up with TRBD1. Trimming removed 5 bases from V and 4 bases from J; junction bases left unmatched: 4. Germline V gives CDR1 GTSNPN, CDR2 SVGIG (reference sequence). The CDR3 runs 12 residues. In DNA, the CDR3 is TGTGCCTGGGCGCGGGACAGCTATGGCTACACCTTC. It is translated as CAWARDSYGYTF. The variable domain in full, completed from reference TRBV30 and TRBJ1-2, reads SQTIHQWPATLVQPVGSPLSLECTVEGTSNPNLYWYRQAAGRGLQLLFYSVGIGQISSEVPQNLSASRPQDRQFILSSKKLLLSDSGFYLCAWARDSYGYTFGSGTRLTVV.

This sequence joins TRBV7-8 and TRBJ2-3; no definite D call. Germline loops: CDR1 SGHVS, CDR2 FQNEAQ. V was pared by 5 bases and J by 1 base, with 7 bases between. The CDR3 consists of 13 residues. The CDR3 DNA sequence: TGTGCCAGCAGCCGCCCGGGCACAGATACGCAGTATTTT. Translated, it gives CASSRPGTDTQYF.

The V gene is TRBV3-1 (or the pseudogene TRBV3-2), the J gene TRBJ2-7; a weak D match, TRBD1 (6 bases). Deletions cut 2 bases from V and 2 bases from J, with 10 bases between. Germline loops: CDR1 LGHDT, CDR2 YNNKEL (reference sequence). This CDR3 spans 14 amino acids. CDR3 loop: CASSQRDIPYEQYF. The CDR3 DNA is TGTGCCAGCAGCCAACGGGACATCCCCTACGAGCAGTACTTC.

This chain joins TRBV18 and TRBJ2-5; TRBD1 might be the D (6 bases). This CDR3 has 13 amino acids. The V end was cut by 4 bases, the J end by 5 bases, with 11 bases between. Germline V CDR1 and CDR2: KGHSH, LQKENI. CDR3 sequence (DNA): TGTGCCAGCTCACAGACAGGCTGGGAGACCCAGTACTTC. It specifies CASSQTGWETQYF.

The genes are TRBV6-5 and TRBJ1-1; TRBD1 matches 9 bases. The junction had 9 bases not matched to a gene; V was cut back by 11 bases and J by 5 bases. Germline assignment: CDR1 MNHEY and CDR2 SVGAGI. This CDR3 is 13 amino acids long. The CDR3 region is CAGMDRGETEAFF. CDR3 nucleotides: TGTGCCGGGATGGACAGGGGAGAGACTGAAGCTTTCTTT.

CDR3 in DNA: TGTGCCAGTAGTATAAAGGGGGCCGGGAACACTGAAGCTTTCTTT. It encodes CASSIKGAGNTEAFF. This rearrangement joins TRBV19 to TRBJ1-1; 7 bases align to TRBD1. This CDR3 region has 15 residues. V dropped 2 bases and J dropped 1; count of bases not matched to a gene: 4. CDR1 and CDR2 (germline): LNHDA, SQIVND (reference sequence).

The CDR3 loop is CASSPSPAGVNGELFF. The CDR3 nucleotides read TGCGCCAGCAGCCCTTCTCCAGCGGGAGTGAACGGGGAGCTGTTTTTT. The genes are TRBV10-1 and TRBJ2-2, with 8 bases matching TRBD2. The germline CDR1 and CDR2 sequences are WNHNN and SYGVQD (reference sequence). The V segment lost 6 bases and the J segment 7 bases; nucleotides outside the gene matches: 13. The CDR3 length is 16 residues.

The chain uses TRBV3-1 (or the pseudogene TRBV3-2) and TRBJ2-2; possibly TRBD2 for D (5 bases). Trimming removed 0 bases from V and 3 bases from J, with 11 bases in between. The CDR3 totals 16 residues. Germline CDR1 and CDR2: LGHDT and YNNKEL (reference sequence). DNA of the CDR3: TGTGCCAGCAGCCAAGAGATTAGCGCACACACCGGGGAGCTGTTTTTT. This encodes CASSQEISAHTGELFF.

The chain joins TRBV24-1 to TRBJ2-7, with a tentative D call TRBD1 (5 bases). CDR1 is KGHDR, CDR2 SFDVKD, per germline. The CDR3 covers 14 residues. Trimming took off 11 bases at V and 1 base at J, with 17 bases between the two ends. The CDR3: CAINTGRVSYEQYF. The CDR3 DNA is TGTGCCATCAATACGGGCAGGGTATCCTACGAGCAGTACTTC.

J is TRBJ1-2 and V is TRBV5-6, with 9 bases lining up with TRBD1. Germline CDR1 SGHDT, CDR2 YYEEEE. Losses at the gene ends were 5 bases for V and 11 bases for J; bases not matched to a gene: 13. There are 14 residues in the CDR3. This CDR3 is CASRSRDRVIGYTF. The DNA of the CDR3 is TGTGCCAGCAGATCCCGGGACAGGGTAATAGGGTACACCTTC. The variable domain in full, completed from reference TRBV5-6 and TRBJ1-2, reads DAGVTQSPTHLIKTRGQQVTLRCSPKSGHDTVSWYQQALGQGPQFIFQYYEEEERQRGNFPDRFSGHQFPNYSSELNVNALLLGDSALYLCASRSRDRVIGYTFGSGTRLTVV.

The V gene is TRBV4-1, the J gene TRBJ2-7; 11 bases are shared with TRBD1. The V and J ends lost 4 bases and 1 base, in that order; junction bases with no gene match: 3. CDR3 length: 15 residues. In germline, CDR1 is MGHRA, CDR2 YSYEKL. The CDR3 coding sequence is TGCGCCAGCAGCCCCCGGGACAGGGGGTCCTACGAGCAGTACTTC. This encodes CASSPRDRGSYEQYF.

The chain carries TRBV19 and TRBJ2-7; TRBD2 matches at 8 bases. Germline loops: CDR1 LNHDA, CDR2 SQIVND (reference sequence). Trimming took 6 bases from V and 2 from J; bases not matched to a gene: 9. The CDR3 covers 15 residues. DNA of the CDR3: TGTGCCAGTAGCCGGGCACTAGCGGAGCCCTACGAGCAGTACTTC. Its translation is CASSRALAEPYEQYF.

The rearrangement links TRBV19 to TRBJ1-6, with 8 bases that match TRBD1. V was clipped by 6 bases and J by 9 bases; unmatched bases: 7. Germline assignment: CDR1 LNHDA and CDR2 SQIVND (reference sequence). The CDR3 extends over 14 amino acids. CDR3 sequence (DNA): TGTGCCAGTAGCCCCGCCAGGGGGCTTTCACCCCTCCACTTT. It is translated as CASSPARGLSPLHF.

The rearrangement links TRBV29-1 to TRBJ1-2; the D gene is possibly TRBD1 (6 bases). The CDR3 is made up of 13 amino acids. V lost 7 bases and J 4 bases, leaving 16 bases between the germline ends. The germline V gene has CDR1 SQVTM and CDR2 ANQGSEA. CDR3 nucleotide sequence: TGCAGCGCCGCTACCACAGGGATCTATGGCTACACCTTC. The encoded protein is CSAATTGIYGYTF.

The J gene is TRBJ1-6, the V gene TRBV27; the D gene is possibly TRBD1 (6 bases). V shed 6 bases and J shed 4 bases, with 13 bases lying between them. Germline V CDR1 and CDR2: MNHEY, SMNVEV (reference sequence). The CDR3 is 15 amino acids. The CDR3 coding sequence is TGTGCCAGCAGGGGGTCAGGACAGTATAATTCACCCCTCCACTTT. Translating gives CASRGSGQYNSPLHF.

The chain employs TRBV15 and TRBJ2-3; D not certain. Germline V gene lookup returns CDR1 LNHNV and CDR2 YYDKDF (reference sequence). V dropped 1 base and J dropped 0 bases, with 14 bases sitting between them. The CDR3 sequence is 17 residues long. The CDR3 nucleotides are TGTGCCACCAGCAGAGCTCTCGCCGGAGCTAGCACAGATACGCAGTATTTT. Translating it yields CATSRALAGASTDTQYF.

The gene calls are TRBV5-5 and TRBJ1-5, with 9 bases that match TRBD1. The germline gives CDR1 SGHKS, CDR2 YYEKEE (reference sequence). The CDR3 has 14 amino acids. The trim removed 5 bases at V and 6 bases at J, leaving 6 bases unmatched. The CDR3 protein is CASSPGQGIQPQHF. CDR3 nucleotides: TGTGCCAGCAGTCCGGGACAGGGTATTCAGCCCCAGCATTTT.

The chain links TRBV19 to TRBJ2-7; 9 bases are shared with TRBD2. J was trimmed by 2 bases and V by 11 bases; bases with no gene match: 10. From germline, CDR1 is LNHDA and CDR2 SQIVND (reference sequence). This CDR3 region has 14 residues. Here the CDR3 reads CASKTSGKTYEQYF. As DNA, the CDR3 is TGTGCCTCCAAGACTAGCGGAAAGACCTACGAGCAGTACTTC.

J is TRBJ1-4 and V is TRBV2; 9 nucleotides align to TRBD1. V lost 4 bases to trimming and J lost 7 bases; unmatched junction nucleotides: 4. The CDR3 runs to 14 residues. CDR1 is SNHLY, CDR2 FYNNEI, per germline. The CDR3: CASSAYRGREKLFF. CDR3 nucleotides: TGTGCCAGCAGTGCCTACAGGGGGCGTGAAAAACTGTTTTTT.

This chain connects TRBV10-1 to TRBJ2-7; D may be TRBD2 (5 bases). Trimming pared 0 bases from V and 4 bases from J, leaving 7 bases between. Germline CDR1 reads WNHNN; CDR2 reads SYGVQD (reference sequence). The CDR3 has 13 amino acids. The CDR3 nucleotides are TGCGCCAGCAGTGAGTCTCCGGGGTACGAGCAGTACTTC. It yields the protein CASSESPGYEQYF.

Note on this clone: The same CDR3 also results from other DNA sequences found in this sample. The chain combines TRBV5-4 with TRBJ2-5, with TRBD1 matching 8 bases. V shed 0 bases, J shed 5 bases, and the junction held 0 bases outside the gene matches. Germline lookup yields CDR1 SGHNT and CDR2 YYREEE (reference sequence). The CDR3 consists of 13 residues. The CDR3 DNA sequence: TGTGCCAGCAGCTTGGCAGGGGGCGAGACCCAGTACTTC. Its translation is CASSLAGGETQYF.

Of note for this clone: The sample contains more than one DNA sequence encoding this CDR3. CDR3 residues: CASSLLNEQFF. In nucleotides, the CDR3 is TGTGCCAGCAGTTTACTTAATGAGCAGTTCTTC. The V call is TRBV12-3 or TRBV12-4, the J call TRBJ2-1; D gene unclear. The V gene lost 2 bases and the J gene lost 7 bases, with 3 bases spanning the gap. The CDR3 runs to 11 residues.

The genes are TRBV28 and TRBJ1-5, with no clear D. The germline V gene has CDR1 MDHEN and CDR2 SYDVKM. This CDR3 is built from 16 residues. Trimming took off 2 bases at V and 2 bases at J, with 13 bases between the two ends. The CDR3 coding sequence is TGTGCCAGCAGTTTAGCTGGGTTGGCGGGCAATCAGCCCCAGCATTTT. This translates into CASSLAGLAGNQPQHF.

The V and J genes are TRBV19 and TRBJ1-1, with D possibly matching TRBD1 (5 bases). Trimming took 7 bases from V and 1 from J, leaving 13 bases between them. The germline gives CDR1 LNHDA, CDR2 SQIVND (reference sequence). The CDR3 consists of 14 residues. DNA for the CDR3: TGTGCCAGTACATCCCACAGGACGAACACTGAAGCTTTCTTT. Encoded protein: CASTSHRTNTEAFF.

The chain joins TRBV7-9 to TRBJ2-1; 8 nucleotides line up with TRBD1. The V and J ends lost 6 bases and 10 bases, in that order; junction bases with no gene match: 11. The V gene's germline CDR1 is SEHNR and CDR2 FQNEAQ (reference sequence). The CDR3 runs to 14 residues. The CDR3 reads CASRWTGSSEEQFF. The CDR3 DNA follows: TGTGCCAGCAGGTGGACAGGGAGTTCTGAGGAGCAGTTCTTC.